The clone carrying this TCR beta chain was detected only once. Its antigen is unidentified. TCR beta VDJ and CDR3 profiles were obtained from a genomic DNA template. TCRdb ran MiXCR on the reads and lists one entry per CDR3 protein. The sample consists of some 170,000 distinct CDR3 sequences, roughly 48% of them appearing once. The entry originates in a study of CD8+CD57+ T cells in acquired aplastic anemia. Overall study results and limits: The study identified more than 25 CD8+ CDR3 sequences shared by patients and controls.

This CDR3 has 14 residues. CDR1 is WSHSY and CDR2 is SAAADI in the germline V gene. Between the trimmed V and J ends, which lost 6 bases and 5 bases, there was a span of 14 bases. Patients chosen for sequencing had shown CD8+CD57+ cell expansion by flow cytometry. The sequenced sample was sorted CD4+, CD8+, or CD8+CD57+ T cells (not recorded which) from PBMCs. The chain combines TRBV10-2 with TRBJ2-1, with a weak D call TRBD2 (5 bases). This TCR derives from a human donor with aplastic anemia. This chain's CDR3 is CASRGRSGDNEQFF. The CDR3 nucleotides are TGCGCCAGCAGGGGGAGAAGCGGTGACAATGAGCAGTTCTTC.